Listed below are T cell receptor beta chains from one sample, sequenced in a study of T cell responses to AZD1222 COVID-19 vaccine. Assay: immunoSEQ multiplex PCR; the TCRdb copy retains only in-frame clones and omits some. Of 150,000 to 170,000 clones in the sample, about 87% were seen once. The sequencing here drew on peripheral blood, taken on day 0 of AZD1222 vaccination. The receptors were gathered from an adult in good health. Both conserved end residues are part of each CDR3. A D gene is named only where the DNA matches it firmly. Clone size is shown for a subset of rows, as once, few, many or a class of expanded clone.

few	TRBV24-1	TRBD1	TRBJ1-6	TGTGCCACCAGTGATTATCTCGACAGGGGGTTCTCACCCCTCCACTTT	CATSDYLDRGFSPLHF
-	TRBV12-3/TRBV12-4	-	TRBJ2-1	TGTGCCACCAACTTGGGGGCCAACAATGAGCAGTTCTTC	CATNLGANNEQFF
-	TRBV28	TRBD1	TRBJ1-5	TGTGCCAGCCGTGGACAGGGCGACAATCAGCCCCAGCATTTT	CASRGQGDNQPQHF
medium-sized	TRBV19	-	TRBJ1-2	TGTGCCAGTAGTGTCTCCTTCAGGGGAAACTATGGCTACACCTTC	CASSVSFRGNYGYTF
-	TRBV19	TRBD1	TRBJ1-1	TGTGCCAGTAGGTATCTGGACAGGGGCACTGAAGCTTTCTTT	CASRYLDRGTEAFF
-	TRBV4-3	TRBD1	TRBJ1-1	TGCGCCAGCAGCCGGGACAGAAACACTGAAGCTTTCTTT	CASSRDRNTEAFF
-	TRBV6-5	-	TRBJ2-3	TGTGCCAGCACCCCTACAGCGGTTCTCACAGATACGCAGTATTTT	CASTPTAVLTDTQYF
-	TRBV6-5	TRBD2	TRBJ2-1	TGTGCCAGCATCGTGACTCTAGCGGGGGGGAATGAGCAGTTCTTC	CASIVTLAGGNEQFF
-	TRBV18	-	TRBJ1-3	TGTGCCAGCTCAGGGGACACCTCTGGAAACACCATATATTTT	CASSGDTSGNTIYF
-	TRBV9	-	TRBJ1-6	TGTGCCAGCAGCGCTGACAGGACCAGCTCCTATAATTCACCCCTCCACTTT	CASSADRTSSYNSPLHF
-	TRBV3-1/TRBV3-2	-	TRBJ2-2	TGTGCCAGCAGCCAACTCCAGGGCGGGGAGCTGTTTTTT	CASSQLQGGELFF
-	TRBV7-8	-	TRBJ1-1	TGTGCCAGCAGCAAGGGGGGGGCGAGGAACACTGAAGCTTTCTTT	CASSKGGARNTEAFF
-	TRBV5-1	-	TRBJ2-1	TGCGCCAGCAGATCTCGGGGGAGCTCCTACAATGAGCAGTTCTTC	CASRSRGSSYNEQFF
-	TRBV5-6	TRBD1	TRBJ2-5	TGTGCCAGCAGACCAGGGGGCGGGCTTCCAGAGACCCAGTACTTC	CASRPGGGLPETQYF
-	TRBV6-5	TRBD2	TRBJ2-2	TGTGCCAGCAGTTCCCCAGCGGGGGGAAACACCGGGGAGCTGTTTTTT	CASSSPAGGNTGELFF
-	TRBV6-6	-	TRBJ2-1	TGTGCCAGCAGTCAACCCTTCGGGACATCCGGTAGCTCCTACAATGAGCAGTTCTTC	CASSQPFGTSGSSYNEQFF
-	TRBV7-9	-	TRBJ1-3	TGTGCCAGCCGGGAAGGGACTGGAAACACCATATATTTT	CASREGTGNTIYF
-	TRBV10-3	TRBD2	TRBJ2-3	TGTGCCATCAGTTCTCTAGCGGGGGGCGGGACAGATACGCAGTATTTT	CAISSLAGGGTDTQYF
-	TRBV6-5	TRBD1	TRBJ1-2	TGTGCCAGCAGTTCCGCGACAGGGTTGAACTATGGCTACACCTTC	CASSSATGLNYGYTF
-	TRBV19	-	TRBJ1-5	TGTGCCAGTAGTATAGTTTTACAGGGCAATCAGCCCCAGCATTTT	CASSIVLQGNQPQHF
-	TRBV5-4	TRBD2	TRBJ2-2	TGTGCCAGCAGCTTGAAACTAGCGGCGAACACCGGGGAGCTGTTTTTT	CASSLKLAANTGELFF
-	TRBV2	TRBD2	TRBJ2-5	TGTGCCGGGGGGACTATCCAAGAGACCCAGTACTTC	CAGGTIQETQYF
-	TRBV20-1	-	TRBJ1-2	TGCAGTGCTAGAGATAGGCGGTCCCACACCTTC	CSARDRRSHTF
-	TRBV16	TRBD1	TRBJ1-2	TGTGCCAGCAGCCAGGACAGGGGAAGCTATGGCTACACCTTC	CASSQDRGSYGYTF
once	TRBV2	-	TRBJ1-1	TGTGCCAGCAGTGGTCGCGTTGTAACAACTGAAGCTTTCTTT	CASSGRVVTTEAFF
few	TRBV10-3	TRBD2	TRBJ2-1	TGTGCCATCAGTGAGGGCGGGGGCTCCTACAATGAGCAGTTCTTC	CAISEGGGSYNEQFF
-	TRBV5-1	-	TRBJ1-1	TGCGCCAGCAGCCCCCGAGGGGGGGACACTGAAGCTTTCTTT	CASSPRGGDTEAFF
-	TRBV5-4	-	TRBJ2-7	TGTGCCAGCAGCTTGGGAGTCGGGGACTTGTCGGGCGAGCAGTACTTC	CASSLGVGDLSGEQYF
-	TRBV4-1	-	TRBJ1-5	TGCGCCAGCAGCGGGGAAGTCCTACTCCACGATCAGCCCCAGCATTTT	CASSGEVLLHDQPQHF
-	TRBV25-1	-	TRBJ1-5	TGTGCCAGCAGTGGGGGCAATCAGCCCCAGCATTTT	CASSGGNQPQHF
-	TRBV11-2	-	TRBJ2-3	TGTGCCAGCAGCTTAGTGCTAGCGCCGAGAGGAGATACGCAGTATTTT	CASSLVLAPRGDTQYF
-	TRBV12-5	-	TRBJ1-2	TGTGCTAGTGGTTTGGGGGGGCTAAACTATGGCTACACCTTC	CASGLGGLNYGYTF
-	TRBV9	-	TRBJ2-3	TGTGCCAGCAGCGTATCCCCTAAGGATACGCAGTATTTT	CASSVSPKDTQYF
-	TRBV28	-	TRBJ1-6	TGTGCCAGCAGGAATCCGGGCCCCCTCCACTTT	CASRNPGPLHF
-	TRBV4-3	TRBD1	TRBJ1-3	TGCGCCAGCAGCCTCCGCGGGACAGCTCGCTCTGGAAACACCATATATTTT	CASSLRGTARSGNTIYF
few	TRBV28	-	TRBJ1-6	TGTGCCAGCAATTCCTATAATTCACCCCTCCACTTT	CASNSYNSPLHF
-	TRBV7-2	-	TRBJ2-4	TGTGCCAGCAGCCCGGGACGGCTAGCCAAAAACATTCAGTACTTC	CASSPGRLAKNIQYF
-	TRBV11-2	-	TRBJ1-1	TGTGCCAGCAGCTTAGATCAGGTGAACACTGAAGCTTTCTTT	CASSLDQVNTEAFF
-	TRBV12-1	-	TRBJ2-2	TGTGCCAGCAGCCCCACAGAACCCCAAGACGGGGAGCTGTTTTTT	CASSPTEPQDGELFF
-	TRBV7-2	TRBD2	TRBJ2-5	TGTGCCAGCAGCTCCCTAGCGGCAAGAGAGACCCAGTACTTC	CASSSLAARETQYF
-	TRBV7-2	-	TRBJ1-6	TGTGCCAGCAGCTTAGTATCACCCTATAATTCACCCCTCCACTTT	CASSLVSPYNSPLHF
-	TRBV9	-	TRBJ1-1	TGTGCCAGCAGCGTAGGGACAGTTGGAGGTACTGAAGCTTTCTTT	CASSVGTVGGTEAFF
-	TRBV27	TRBD1	TRBJ1-1	TGTGCCAGCAGTGTAACGGACAGGGTTTCGTTCGGAGCTTTCTTT	CASSVTDRVSFGAFF
-	TRBV9	TRBD2	TRBJ2-1	TGTGCCAGCAGCGCAAGCGGGGGGCGATACAATGAGCAGTTCTTC	CASSASGGRYNEQFF
-	TRBV7-6	-	TRBJ2-7	TGTGCCAGCAGCCCCGGGTATGGGGGGGGCCTCTCCTACGAGCAGTACTTC	CASSPGYGGGLSYEQYF
-	TRBV3-1/TRBV3-2	-	TRBJ1-1	TGTGCCAGCAGCCAAACCGAAGCTGAAGCTTTCTTT	CASSQTEAEAFF
-	TRBV7-2	-	TRBJ2-2	TGTGCCAGCACCCGGGGGAGGGGGCCGGCCTCCGGGGAGCTGTTTTTT	CASTRGRGPASGELFF
-	TRBV10-3	-	TRBJ1-1	TGTGCCATCAGTGACGGAGGATACACTGAAGCTTTCTTT	CAISDGGYTEAFF